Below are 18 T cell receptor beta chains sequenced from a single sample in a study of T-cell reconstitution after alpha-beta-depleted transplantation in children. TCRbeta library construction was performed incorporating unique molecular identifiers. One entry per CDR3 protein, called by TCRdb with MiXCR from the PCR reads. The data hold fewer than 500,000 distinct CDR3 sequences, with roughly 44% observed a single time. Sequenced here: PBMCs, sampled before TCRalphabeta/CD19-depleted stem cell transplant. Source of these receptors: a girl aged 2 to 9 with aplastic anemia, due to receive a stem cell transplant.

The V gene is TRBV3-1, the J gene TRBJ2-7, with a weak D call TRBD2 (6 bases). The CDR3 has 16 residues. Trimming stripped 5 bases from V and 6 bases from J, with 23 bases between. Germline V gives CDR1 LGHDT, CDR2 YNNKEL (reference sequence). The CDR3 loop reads CASSKRWRDLLGEQYF. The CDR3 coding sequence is TGTGCCAGCAGCAAAAGATGGCGGGATCTCCTAGGCGAGCAGTACTTC.

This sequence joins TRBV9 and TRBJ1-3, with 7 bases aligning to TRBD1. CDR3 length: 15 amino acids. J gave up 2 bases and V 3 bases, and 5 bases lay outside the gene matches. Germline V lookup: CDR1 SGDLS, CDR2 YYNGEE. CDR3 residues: CASSAHQGAGNTIYF. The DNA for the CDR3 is TGTGCCAGCAGCGCCCATCAGGGGGCTGGAAACACCATATATTTT.

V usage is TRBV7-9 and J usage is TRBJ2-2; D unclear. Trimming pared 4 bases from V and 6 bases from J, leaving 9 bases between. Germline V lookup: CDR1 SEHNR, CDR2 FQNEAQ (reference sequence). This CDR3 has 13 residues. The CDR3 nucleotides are TGTGCCAGCAGCTATTACGTGTCCGGGGAGCTGTTTTTT. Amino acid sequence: CASSYYVSGELFF.

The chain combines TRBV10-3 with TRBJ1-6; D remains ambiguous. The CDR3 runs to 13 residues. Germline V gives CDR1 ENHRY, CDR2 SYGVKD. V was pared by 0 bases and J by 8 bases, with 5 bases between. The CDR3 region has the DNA TGTGCCATCAGTGAGTCGAAGGATTCACCCCTCCACTTT. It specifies CAISESKDSPLHF.

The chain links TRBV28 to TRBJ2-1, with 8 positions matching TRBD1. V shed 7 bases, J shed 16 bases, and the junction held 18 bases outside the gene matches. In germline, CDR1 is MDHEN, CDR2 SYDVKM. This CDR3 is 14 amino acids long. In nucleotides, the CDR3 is TGTGCCAGCACCGGACAGGGCTTTCCTAGCGAGTTTTTCTTC. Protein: CASTGQGFPSEFFF.

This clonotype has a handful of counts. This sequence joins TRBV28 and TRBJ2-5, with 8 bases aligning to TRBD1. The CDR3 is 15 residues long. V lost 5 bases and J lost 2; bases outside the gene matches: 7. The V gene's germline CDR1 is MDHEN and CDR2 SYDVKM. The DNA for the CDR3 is TGTGCCAGCAGTCCCCGGACAGGGCGTCAAGAGACCCAGTACTTC. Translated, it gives CASSPRTGRQETQYF.

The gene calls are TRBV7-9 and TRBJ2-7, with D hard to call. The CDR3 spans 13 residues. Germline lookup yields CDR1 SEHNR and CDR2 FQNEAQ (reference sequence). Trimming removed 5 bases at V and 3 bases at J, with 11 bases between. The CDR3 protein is CASSGETRYEQYF. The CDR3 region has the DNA TGTGCCAGCAGCGGTGAGACTCGCTACGAGCAGTACTTC. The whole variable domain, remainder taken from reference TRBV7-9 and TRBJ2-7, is DTGVSQNPRHKITKRGQNVTFRCDPISEHNRLYWYRQTLGQGPEFLTYFQNEAQLEKSRLLSDRFSAERPKGSFSTLEIQRTEQGDSAMYLCASSGETRYEQYFGPGTRLTVT.

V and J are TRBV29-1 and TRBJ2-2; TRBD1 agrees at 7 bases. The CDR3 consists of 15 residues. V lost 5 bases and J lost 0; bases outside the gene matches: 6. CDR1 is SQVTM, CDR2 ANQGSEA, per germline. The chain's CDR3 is CSVWDSSTNTGELFF. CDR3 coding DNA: TGCAGCGTTTGGGACAGCAGCACGAACACCGGGGAGCTGTTTTTT.

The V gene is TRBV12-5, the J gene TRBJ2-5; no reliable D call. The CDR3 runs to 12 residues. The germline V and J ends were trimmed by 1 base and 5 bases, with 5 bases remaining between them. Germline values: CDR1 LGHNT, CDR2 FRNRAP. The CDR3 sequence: CASGLGRETQYF. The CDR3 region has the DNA TGTGCTAGTGGTTTGGGCCGGGAGACCCAGTACTTC.

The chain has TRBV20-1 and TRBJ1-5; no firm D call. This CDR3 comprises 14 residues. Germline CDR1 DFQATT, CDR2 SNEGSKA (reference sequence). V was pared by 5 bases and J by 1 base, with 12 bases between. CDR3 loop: CSARKVQSNQPQHF. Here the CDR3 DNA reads TGCAGTGCTCGAAAAGTTCAGAGCAATCAGCCCCAGCATTTT.

The CDR3 region has the DNA TGTGCCAGCAGGCCAGGGGGGACAGATACGCAGTATTTT. This gives the protein CASRPGGTDTQYF. The V call is TRBV27, the J call TRBJ2-3; TRBD1 might be the D (7 bases). Germline V lookup: CDR1 MNHEY, CDR2 SMNVEV (reference sequence). Trimming took off 6 bases at V and 3 bases at J, with 10 bases between the two ends. CDR3 size: 13 residues.

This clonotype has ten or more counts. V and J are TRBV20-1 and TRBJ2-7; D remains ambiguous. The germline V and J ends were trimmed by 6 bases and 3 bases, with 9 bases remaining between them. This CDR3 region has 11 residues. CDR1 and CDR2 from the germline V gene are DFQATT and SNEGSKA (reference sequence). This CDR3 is CSAVLLYEQYF. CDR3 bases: TGCAGTGCGGTCTTACTCTACGAGCAGTACTTC.

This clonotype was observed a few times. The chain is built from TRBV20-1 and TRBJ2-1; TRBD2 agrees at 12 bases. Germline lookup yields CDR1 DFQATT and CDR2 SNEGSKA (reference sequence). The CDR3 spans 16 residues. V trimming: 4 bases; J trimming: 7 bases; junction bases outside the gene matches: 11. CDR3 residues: CSAMASGRAVSNEQFF. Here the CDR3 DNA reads TGCAGTGCTATGGCTAGCGGGAGGGCGGTCAGTAATGAGCAGTTCTTC.

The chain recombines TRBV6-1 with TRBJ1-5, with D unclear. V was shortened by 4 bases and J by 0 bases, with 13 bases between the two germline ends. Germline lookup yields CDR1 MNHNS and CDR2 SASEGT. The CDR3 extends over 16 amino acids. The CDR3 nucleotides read TGTGCCAGCAGTGTTGGAGACAACCTTAGCAATCAGCCCCAGCATTTT. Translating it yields CASSVGDNLSNQPQHF.

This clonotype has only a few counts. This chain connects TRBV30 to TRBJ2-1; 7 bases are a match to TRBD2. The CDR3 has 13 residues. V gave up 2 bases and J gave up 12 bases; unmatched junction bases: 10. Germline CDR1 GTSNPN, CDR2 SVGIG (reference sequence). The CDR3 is CAWSPQRGQLQFF. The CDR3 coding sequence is TGTGCCTGGAGTCCCCAGCGGGGCCAGTTGCAGTTCTTC.

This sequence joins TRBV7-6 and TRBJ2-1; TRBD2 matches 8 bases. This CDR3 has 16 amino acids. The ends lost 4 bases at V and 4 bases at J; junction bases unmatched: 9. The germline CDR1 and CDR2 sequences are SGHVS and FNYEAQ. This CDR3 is CASSSTSGGGYNEQFF. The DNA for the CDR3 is TGTGCCAGCAGCTCGACTTCGGGGGGGGGATACAATGAGCAGTTCTTC.

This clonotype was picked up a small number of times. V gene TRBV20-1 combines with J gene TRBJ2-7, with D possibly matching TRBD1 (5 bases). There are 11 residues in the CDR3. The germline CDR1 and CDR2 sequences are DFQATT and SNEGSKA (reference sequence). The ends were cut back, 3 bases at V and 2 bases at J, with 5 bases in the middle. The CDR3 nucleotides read TGCAGTGCTAGGACAGCCTACGAGCAGTACTTC. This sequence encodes CSARTAYEQYF.

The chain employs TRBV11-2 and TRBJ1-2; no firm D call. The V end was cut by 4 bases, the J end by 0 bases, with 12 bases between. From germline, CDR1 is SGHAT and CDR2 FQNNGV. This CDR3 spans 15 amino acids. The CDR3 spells CASSSSVGANYGYTF. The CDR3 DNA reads TGTGCCAGCAGCTCCTCGGTCGGGGCTAACTATGGCTACACCTTC.